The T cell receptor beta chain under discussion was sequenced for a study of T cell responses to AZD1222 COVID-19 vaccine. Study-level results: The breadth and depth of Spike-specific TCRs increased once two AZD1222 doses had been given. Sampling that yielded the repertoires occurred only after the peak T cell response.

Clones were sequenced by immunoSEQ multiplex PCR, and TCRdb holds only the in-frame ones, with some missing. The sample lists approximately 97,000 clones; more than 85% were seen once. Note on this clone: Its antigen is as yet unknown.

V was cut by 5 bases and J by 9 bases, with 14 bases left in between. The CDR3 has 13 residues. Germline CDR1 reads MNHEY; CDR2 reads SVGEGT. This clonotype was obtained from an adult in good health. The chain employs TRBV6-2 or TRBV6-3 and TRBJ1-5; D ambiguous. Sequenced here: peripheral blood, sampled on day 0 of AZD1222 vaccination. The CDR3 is CASSRDTRSPQHF. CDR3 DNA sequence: TGTGCCAGCAGTCGCGACACCCGTTCGCCCCAGCATTTT.